This is a list of T cell receptor beta chains from one sample in a study of T-cell reconstitution after alpha-beta-depleted transplantation in children. TCRdb independently ran MiXCR on the PCR reads; one entry per CDR3 protein. The repertoire holds 500,000 or so distinct CDR3 sequences, with approximately 30% as singletons. The sample here was PBMCs from the stem cell graft donor, taken from the stem cell graft. The origin of the receptors is a human donor who donated a stem cell graft to a child with aplastic anemia. Each CDR3 is given with its conserved first and last residue. Each record gives: clone size, J gene, V gene, D gene, CDR3 DNA, CDR3 protein. A D gene is named only where the DNA matches it firmly. Only part of the rows carry a size: once, few, many, or a class if the clone is expanded.

>few|TRBJ2-5|TRBV12-3/TRBV12-4|TRBD2
TGTGCCAGCAGTTCCGGGCGGGAGGTCCTAGTAAAGACCCAGTACTTC
CASSSGREVLVKTQYF
>few|TRBJ2-1|TRBV24-1|-
TGTGCCACCAGTGATAGGGCCTCAACGGGGGATGAGCAGTTCTTC
CATSDRASTGDEQFF
>-|TRBJ1-4|TRBV12-3/TRBV12-4|-
TGTGCCAGCAGCCCTAGTACGGGGGGGACTAATGAAAAACTGTTTTTT
CASSPSTGGTNEKLFF
>-|TRBJ2-3|TRBV2|-
TGTGCCAGCAGTGAGGCTGAACTTCTCGCCGGACCAGATACGCAGTATTTT
CASSEAELLAGPDTQYF
>-|TRBJ1-1|TRBV9|-
TGTGCCAGCAGCGCGGACACGGATCAGAACACTGAAGCTTTCTTT
CASSADTDQNTEAFF
>-|TRBJ2-6|TRBV19|-
TGTGCCAGTAGTTCGGCTAGCCCACTCTCTGGGGCCAACGTCCTGACTTTC
CASSSASPLSGANVLTF
>-|TRBJ1-2|TRBV30|TRBD1
TGTGCCTGGAGTTCCGGGACAGGGTCAAGTATATACTATGGCTACACCTTC
CAWSSGTGSSIYYGYTF
>few|TRBJ1-3|TRBV29-1|TRBD1
TGCAGCGTTAACAACCCCAGGGGGCTAACTGGAAACACCATATATTTT
CSVNNPRGLTGNTIYF
>-|TRBJ1-1|TRBV7-9|-
TGTGCCAGCAGCCAGGACAAAGGAAGCACTGAAGCTTTCTTT
CASSQDKGSTEAFF
>-|TRBJ2-7|TRBV5-1|TRBD2
TGCGCCAGCAGCTCCGGCCCGGGAGGCCCCTACGAGCAGTACTTC
CASSSGPGGPYEQYF
>-|TRBJ2-3|TRBV18|-
TGTGCCAGCTCACCGTCAAGGGGACGTGAAGATACGCAGTATTTT
CASSPSRGREDTQYF